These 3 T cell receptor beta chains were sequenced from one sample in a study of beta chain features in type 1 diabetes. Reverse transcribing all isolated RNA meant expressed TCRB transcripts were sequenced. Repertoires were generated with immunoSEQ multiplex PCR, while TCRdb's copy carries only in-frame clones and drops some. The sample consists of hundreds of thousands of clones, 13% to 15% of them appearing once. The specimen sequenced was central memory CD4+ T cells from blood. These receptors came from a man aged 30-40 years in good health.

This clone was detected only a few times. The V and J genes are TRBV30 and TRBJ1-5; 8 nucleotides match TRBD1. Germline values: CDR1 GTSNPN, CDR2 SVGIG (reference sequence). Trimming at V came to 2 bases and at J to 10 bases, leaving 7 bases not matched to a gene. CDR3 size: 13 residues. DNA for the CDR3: TGTGCCTGGAGTAGGCAGGGGGCTCGACCCCAGCATTTT. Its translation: CAWSRQGARPQHF.

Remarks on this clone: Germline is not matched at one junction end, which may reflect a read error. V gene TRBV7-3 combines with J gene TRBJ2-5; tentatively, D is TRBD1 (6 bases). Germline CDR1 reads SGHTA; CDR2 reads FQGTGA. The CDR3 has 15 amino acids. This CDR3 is CASSYTGLYQETQYF. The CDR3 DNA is TGCGCCAGCAGCTACACAGGGCTCTACCAAGAGACCCAGTACTTC.

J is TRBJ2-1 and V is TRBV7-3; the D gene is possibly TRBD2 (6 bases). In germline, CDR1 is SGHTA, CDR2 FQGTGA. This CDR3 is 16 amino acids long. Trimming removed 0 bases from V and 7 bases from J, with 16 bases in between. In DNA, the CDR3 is TGTGCCAGCAGCTTAACGTGGGGGGAGAGCGGAAATGAGCAGTTCTTC. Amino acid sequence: CASSLTWGESGNEQFF.